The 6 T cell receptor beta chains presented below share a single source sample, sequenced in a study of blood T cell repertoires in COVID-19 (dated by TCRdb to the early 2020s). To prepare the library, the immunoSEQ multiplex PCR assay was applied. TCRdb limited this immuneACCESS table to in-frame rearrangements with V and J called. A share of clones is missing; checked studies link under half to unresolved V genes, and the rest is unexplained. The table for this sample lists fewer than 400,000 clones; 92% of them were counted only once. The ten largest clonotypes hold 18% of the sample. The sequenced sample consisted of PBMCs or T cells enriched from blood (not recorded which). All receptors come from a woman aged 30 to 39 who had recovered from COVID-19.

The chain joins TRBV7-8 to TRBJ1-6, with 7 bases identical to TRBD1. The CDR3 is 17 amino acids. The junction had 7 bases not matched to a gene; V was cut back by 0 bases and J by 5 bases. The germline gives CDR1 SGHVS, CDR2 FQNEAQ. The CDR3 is CASSLAAGGIDNSPLHF. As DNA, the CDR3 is TGTGCCAGCAGCTTAGCGGCAGGGGGTATAGATAATTCACCCCTCCACTTT. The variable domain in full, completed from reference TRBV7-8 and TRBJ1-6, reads GAGVSQSPRYKVAKRGQDVALRCDPISGHVSLFWYQQALGQGPEFLTYFQNEAQLDKSGLPSDRFFAERPEGSVSTLKIQRTQQEDSAVYLCASSLAAGGIDNSPLHFGNGTRLTVT.

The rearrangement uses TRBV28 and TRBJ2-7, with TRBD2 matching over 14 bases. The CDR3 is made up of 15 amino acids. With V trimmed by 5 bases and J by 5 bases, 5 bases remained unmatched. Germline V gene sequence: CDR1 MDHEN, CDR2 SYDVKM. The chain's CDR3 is CASSHGTSGSDEQYF. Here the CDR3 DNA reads TGTGCCAGCAGTCATGGGACTAGCGGGAGTGACGAGCAGTACTTC.

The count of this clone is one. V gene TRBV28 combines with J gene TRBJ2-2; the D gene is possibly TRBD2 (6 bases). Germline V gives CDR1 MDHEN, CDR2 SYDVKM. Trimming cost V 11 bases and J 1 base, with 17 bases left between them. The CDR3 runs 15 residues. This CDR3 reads CASPGEEQNTGELFF. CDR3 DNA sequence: TGTGCCTCCCCGGGGGAGGAGCAGAACACCGGGGAGCTGTTTTTT.

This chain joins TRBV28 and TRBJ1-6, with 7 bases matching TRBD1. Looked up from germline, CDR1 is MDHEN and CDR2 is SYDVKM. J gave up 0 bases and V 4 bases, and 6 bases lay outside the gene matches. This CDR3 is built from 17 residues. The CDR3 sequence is CASSSGTESSYNSPLHF. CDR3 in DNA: TGTGCCAGCAGTTCCGGGACAGAGAGCTCCTATAATTCACCCCTCCACTTT.

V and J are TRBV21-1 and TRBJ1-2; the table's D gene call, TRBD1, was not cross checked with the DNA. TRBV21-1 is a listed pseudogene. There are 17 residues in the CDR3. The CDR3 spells CASSKALTGAKNYGYTF. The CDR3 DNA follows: TGTGCCAGCAGCAAAGCCTTAACAGGGGCAAAGAACTATGGCTACACCTTC.

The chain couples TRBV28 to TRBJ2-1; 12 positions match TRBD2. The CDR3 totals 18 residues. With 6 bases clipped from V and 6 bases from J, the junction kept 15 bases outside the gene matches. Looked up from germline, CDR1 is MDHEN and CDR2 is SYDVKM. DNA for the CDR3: TGTGCCAGCAGCCTAAAGTTTCCCCCGGGACTAGCGGGCAATGAGCAGTTCTTC. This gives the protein CASSLKFPPGLAGNEQFF. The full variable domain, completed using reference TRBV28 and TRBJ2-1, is DVKVTQSSRYLVKRTGEKVFLECVQDMDHENMFWYRQDPGLGLRLIYFSYDVKMKEKGDIPEGYSVSREKKERFSLILESASTNQTSMYLCASSLKFPPGLAGNEQFFGPGTRLTVL.